This T cell receptor (beta chain) derives from a study of OX40 agonist ivuxolimab in advanced cancers. Across the study: Ivuxolimab, an antibody that agonizes OX40 (CD134), was administered to the patients. The diagnoses of dose-escalation patients were hepatocellular carcinoma, melanoma, renal cell or head and neck cancer.

Profiling relied on immunoSEQ multiplex PCR, and the TCRdb table lists in-frame clones only, not all of them. The sample yields 98,000 or so clones, approximately 86% seen once. CDR1 and CDR2 from the germline V gene are MNHEY and SMNVEV (reference sequence). The CDR3 is 15 residues long. V was pared by 4 bases and J by 2 bases, with 14 bases between. Notes on this clone: As yet, its antigen is unknown.

Findings and caveats of the study: Some of the lowest clonal expansion was seen in partial responders at 0.1-3.0 mg/kg. Expanded clones belonging to CD8+ T cells outnumbered, on average, those of CD4+.

This TCR was recovered from an adult with an advanced solid tumor such as melanoma, head and neck, liver or kidney cancer. The chain links TRBV27 to TRBJ1-1; a weak D match, TRBD1 (5 bases). Source: CD4+ or CD8+ T cells sorted from blood, taken in a trial of the OX40 agonist ivuxolimab. The CDR3 DNA is TGTGCCAGCAGTTCTCGAGGGGCAGCCAACACTGAAGCTTTCTTT. Protein: CASSSRGAANTEAFF.